This TCR beta chain came from a study of blood T cells in healthy people across ages. The overall study: The capture of about one barcoded beta molecule per two T cells was achieved by template switching.

Trimming pared 0 bases from V and 5 bases from J, leaving 13 bases between. CDR3 size: 15 residues. Per the germline V gene, CDR1 is LGHNA and CDR2 is YSLEER. It was with a sample-barcoded 5' primer and a J-beta primer mix that a second PCR of about 7 to 12 cycles was run. MiXCR was run by TCRdb on the 5' RACE reads, yielding one entry per CDR3 protein. The sample shows more than 800,000 distinct CDR3 sequences, under 30% of them seen only once. Study-wide points: Estimated diversity, derived from one million T cells, was regarded as an underestimate. It was the long-lived donors that had more naive CD4+ cells and higher diversity than aged donors. Diversity of TCR beta correlated strongly with naive T cell percentage.

This clonotype was observed at least ten times. The antigen is undetermined. Sequenced sample: blood. The chain carries TRBV4-3 and TRBJ1-1; D is possibly TRBD1 (6 bases). This TCR came from a woman of 80 years or more in good health. The CDR3 nucleotides are TGCGCCAGCAGCCAAGAACCCGGGGGCGGGACTGAAGCTTTCTTT. It specifies CASSQEPGGGTEAFF.